This T cell receptor (beta chain) is from a study of blood T cells in healthy people across ages. Study results and caveats: Unsorted PBMC material precluded a definitive naive versus antigen-experienced comparison.

Combining a sample-barcoded 5' primer with a J-beta primer mix, a second PCR ran for about 7 to 12 cycles. TCRdb reanalysed the 5' RACE reads using MiXCR and keeps one entry per CDR3 protein. The top ten clones hold around 13% of a sample with under 1,000,000 distinct CDR3 sequences, roughly 34% of them seen once. Germline CDR1 and CDR2: SGHAT and FQDESV (reference sequence). The CDR3 contains 15 residues. V was clipped by 2 bases and J by 9 bases, with 17 bases between them. To note about this clonotype: The antigen is undetermined.

This clonotype was sampled from a man aged 18-30 years in good health. The chain recombines TRBV11-1 with TRBJ2-1; D assignment may be TRBD1 or TRBD2 (5 bases each). Sequencing was done on a sample of blood. CDR3 DNA sequence: TGTGCCAGCAGCTTAAGGGGCCCCACTGGAGGTGAGCAGTTCTTC. Residues: CASSLRGPTGGEQFF. The whole variable domain, filled in from reference TRBV11-1 and TRBJ2-1, reads EAEVAQSPRYKITEKSQAVAFWCDPISGHATLYWYRQILGQGPELLVQFQDESVVDDSQLPKDRFSAERLKGVDSTLKIQPAELGDSAMYLCASSLRGPTGGEQFFGPGTRLTVL.